A single sample gave rise to the 2 T cell receptor beta chains below, sequenced in a study of control samples from healthy donors and cancer patients. Libraries were prepared by immunoSEQ multiplex PCR; TCRdb keeps only in-frame clonotypes and omits some of them. The table shows some 130,000 clones, with roughly 90% occurring only once. The sequenced material came from blood. All receptors derive from a woman between 50 and 59 years old in good health.

V is TRBV27 and J is TRBJ1-2; TRBD1 agrees at 7 bases. V lost 8 bases, J lost 5 bases, and 14 bases stayed unmatched. CDR1 and CDR2 from the germline V gene are MNHEY and SMNVEV (reference sequence). CDR3 size: 15 residues. Here the CDR3 reads CASGDRDSSQYGYTF. CDR3 nucleotide sequence: TGTGCCAGCGGGGACCGGGACAGTAGTCAATATGGCTACACCTTC.

This clone was observed a few times. The gene calls are TRBV2 and TRBJ1-1; D gene uncertain. From germline, CDR1 is SNHLY and CDR2 FYNNEI. Trimming shortened V by 6 bases and J by 0 bases, and 5 bases separated the two germline ends. This CDR3 region has 12 residues. The CDR3: CASRVLNTEAFF. For the CDR3, the DNA is TGTGCCAGCAGGGTCCTGAACACTGAAGCTTTCTTT.